This T cell receptor beta chain was recorded in a study of T cell changes during pregnancy in multiple sclerosis. CDR3 length: 13 amino acids. V dropped 5 bases and J dropped 3; count of bases not matched to a gene: 3. Germline CDR1 reads SGHTA; CDR2 reads FQGNSA. Assay used: immunoSEQ multiplex PCR; TCRdb lists only in-frame clones, some missing. Here the sample spans 35,000 or so clones, 88% being singletons. This material consisted of CD4+ T cells from peripheral blood mononuclear cells, taken in the first trimester of pregnancy. This sequence originates from a female donor with multiple sclerosis, enrolled in a pregnancy study. The chain uses TRBV7-2 and TRBJ1-1; 7 bases fit TRBD1. The CDR3 coding sequence is TGTGCCAGCAGCCCAGGGGGGTACACTGAAGCTTTCTTT. Translated, it gives CASSPGGYTEAFF.